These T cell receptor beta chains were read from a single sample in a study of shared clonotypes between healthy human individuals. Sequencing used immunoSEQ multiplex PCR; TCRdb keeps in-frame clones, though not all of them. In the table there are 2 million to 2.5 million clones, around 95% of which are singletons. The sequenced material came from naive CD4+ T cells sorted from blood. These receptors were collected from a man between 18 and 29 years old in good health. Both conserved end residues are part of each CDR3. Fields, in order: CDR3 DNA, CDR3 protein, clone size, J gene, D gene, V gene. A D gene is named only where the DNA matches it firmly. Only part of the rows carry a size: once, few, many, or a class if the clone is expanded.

DNA: TGTGCCAGCAGTTTATCGTTTCCAGGGAGCCAGCCCCAGCATTTT
CDR3: CASSLSFPGSQPQHF
size: NA
J: TRBJ1-5
D: NA
V: TRBV27

DNA: TGTGCCAGCAGTTATGACACTAGCAATCAGCCCCAGCATTTT
CDR3: CASSYDTSNQPQHF
size: NA
J: TRBJ1-5
D: NA
V: TRBV6-6

DNA: TGTGCCAGCAGTTTATCAGGGGGCGGGGAGACCCAGTACTTC
CDR3: CASSLSGGGETQYF
size: NA
J: TRBJ2-5
D: TRBD1
V: TRBV28

DNA: TGTGCCAGTAGTATCGGCGCGAGCTCCTATAATTCACCCCTCCACTTT
CDR3: CASSIGASSYNSPLHF
size: once
J: TRBJ1-6
D: NA
V: TRBV19

DNA: TGCGCCAGCAGCTCGGACTTCCCGCTTTCGGAGACCCAGTACTTC
CDR3: CASSSDFPLSETQYF
size: NA
J: TRBJ2-5
D: NA
V: TRBV5-1

DNA: TGCGCCAGCAGCGAAGCGGGGGCCTACTACAATGAGCAGTTCTTC
CDR3: CASSEAGAYYNEQFF
size: NA
J: TRBJ2-1
D: TRBD2
V: TRBV5-1

DNA: TGTGCCTGGAGAACAGAAGACACTGAAGCTTTCTTT
CDR3: CAWRTEDTEAFF
size: NA
J: TRBJ1-1
D: NA
V: TRBV30

DNA: TGTGCCACCAGCAGAGGTGGAAACAGTAACAATGAGCAGTTCTTC
CDR3: CATSRGGNSNNEQFF
size: NA
J: TRBJ2-1
D: NA
V: TRBV15

DNA: TGTGCCAGCAGACAGGACAGTCCCTATGGCTACACCTTC
CDR3: CASRQDSPYGYTF
size: NA
J: TRBJ1-2
D: NA
V: TRBV28

DNA: TGTGCCAGCAGCGAGGACGGACTTAGCAATCAGCCCCAGCATTTT
CDR3: CASSEDGLSNQPQHF
size: NA
J: TRBJ1-5
D: NA
V: TRBV5-4

DNA: TGCGCCAGCAGCTTGGACGGATCTCCCCAGTACTTC
CDR3: CASSLDGSPQYF
size: NA
J: TRBJ2-5
D: NA
V: TRBV5-1

DNA: TGCAGCGTTATACACCCTCTGAGCACTGAAGCTTTCTTT
CDR3: CSVIHPLSTEAFF
size: NA
J: TRBJ1-1
D: NA
V: TRBV29-1

DNA: TGCAGCGTTGAAAGGCAACCTTTAAGCACAGATACGCAGTATTTT
CDR3: CSVERQPLSTDTQYF
size: NA
J: TRBJ2-3
D: NA
V: TRBV29-1

DNA: TGCGCCAGCAGCCTCCTGGACAGCTCCTACGAGCAGTACTTC
CDR3: CASSLLDSSYEQYF
size: NA
J: TRBJ2-7
D: NA
V: TRBV5-1

DNA: TGTGCCAGCAGAAAAGTCAGGAACACCATATATTTT
CDR3: CASRKVRNTIYF
size: NA
J: TRBJ1-3
D: NA
V: TRBV28

DNA: TGTGCCAGCACCGACGTTCGGGGGGCAGATACGCAGTATTTT
CDR3: CASTDVRGADTQYF
size: NA
J: TRBJ2-3
D: TRBD2
V: TRBV11-2

DNA: TGTGCCTCCCTTAGGGGGCAGGGGAACGAGCAGTACTTC
CDR3: CASLRGQGNEQYF
size: NA
J: TRBJ2-7
D: TRBD1
V: TRBV30

DNA: TGTGCCAGCAGCTTAGTCAGGGCCGAGCAGTACTTC
CDR3: CASSLVRAEQYF
size: NA
J: TRBJ2-7
D: NA
V: TRBV7-2

DNA: TGTGCCAGCAGCCGAAAGGGACTAGCGGGCACAGATACGCAGTATTTT
CDR3: CASSRKGLAGTDTQYF
size: NA
J: TRBJ2-3
D: TRBD2
V: TRBV7-2

DNA: TGTGCCAGCAGTGAACAGGGCTCCTACGAGCAGTACTTC
CDR3: CASSEQGSYEQYF
size: NA
J: TRBJ2-7
D: NA
V: TRBV25-1

DNA: TGCGCCAGCAGCCAGCAGGGGGCGAACACCGGGGAGCTGTTTTTT
CDR3: CASSQQGANTGELFF
size: NA
J: TRBJ2-2
D: TRBD1
V: TRBV4-3